This T cell receptor beta chain was obtained from a study of graft-versus-host responses after intestinal transplantation. Overall study context: Among the recipients, all got anti-thymocyte globulin induction and then tacrolimus and steroids for 3 to 4 years. Points from the study as a whole: High graft-versus-host to host-versus-graft T cell clonal ratios marked allografts of patients with graft-donor macrochimerism. Circulating GvH clone levels at their peak were associated with HvG declines (early post-transplant). Detected in recipient marrow were GvH clones, some of which were first observed in ileum or blood.

Libraries were prepared by immunoSEQ multiplex PCR; TCRdb keeps only in-frame clonotypes and omits some of them. Seen here are 75,000 to 100,000 clones, under 85% observed once, and the top ten hold about 15%. For this clone: Its antigen remains unknown.

Germline CDR1 SGHRS, CDR2 YFSETQ. This CDR3 comprises 16 residues. V was trimmed by 0 bases and J by 4 bases, leaving 16 bases between them. This TCR came from a human donor who received an intestinal transplant. This chain uses TRBV5-1 with TRBJ1-2; a weak D match, TRBD1 (6 bases). Source: unstimulated CD8+ T cells sorted from spleen or lymph node cells, taken before intestinal transplant. The CDR3 loop is CASSLVTGGSVYGYTF. The CDR3 DNA is TGCGCCAGCAGCTTGGTAACGGGGGGCTCGGTCTATGGCTACACCTTC.